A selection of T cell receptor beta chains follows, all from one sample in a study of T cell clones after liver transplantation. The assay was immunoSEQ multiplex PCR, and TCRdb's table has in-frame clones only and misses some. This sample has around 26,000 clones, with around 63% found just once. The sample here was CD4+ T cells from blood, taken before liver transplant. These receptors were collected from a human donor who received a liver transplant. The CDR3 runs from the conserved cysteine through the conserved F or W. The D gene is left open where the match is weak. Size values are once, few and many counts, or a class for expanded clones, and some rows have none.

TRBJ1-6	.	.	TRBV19	TGTGCCAGGAGAACGGGGAGCTTT	CARRTGSF
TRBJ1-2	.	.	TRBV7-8	TGTGCCAGCAGCTTCATTGGACAGACAAGCTACACCTTC	CASSFIGQTSYTF
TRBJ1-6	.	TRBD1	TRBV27	TGTGCCAGCAGTTTATTTAAGGGACAGAAAAATTCACCCCTCCACTTT	CASSLFKGQKNSPLHF
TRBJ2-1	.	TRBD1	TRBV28	TGTGCCAGCAGTTTCAGTGGACAGGAACGGAACAATGAGCAGTTCTTC	CASSFSGQERNNEQFF
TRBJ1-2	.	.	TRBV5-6	TGTGCCAGCAGCAACCAGGGGTGGGAGGGTGGCTACACCTTC	CASSNQGWEGGYTF
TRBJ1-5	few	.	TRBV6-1	TGTGCCAGCAGTGACGGGGGGCAGTCCGGGCCCCAGCATTTT	CASSDGGQSGPQHF
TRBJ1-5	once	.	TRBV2	TGTGCCAGCAGTGACGGGGGCCGGAATCAGCCCCAGCATTTT	CASSDGGRNQPQHF
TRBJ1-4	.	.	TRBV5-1	TGCGCCAGCAGCTTGGGGGAAAAAAATGAAAAACTGTTTTTT	CASSLGEKNEKLFF
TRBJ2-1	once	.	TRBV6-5	TGTGCCAGCAGAAAGCAGGGGACATCCTACAATGAGCAGTTCTTC	CASRKQGTSYNEQFF
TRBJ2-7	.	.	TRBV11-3	TGTGCCAGCAGCTTAGATGAGGCAGGCGAGCAGTACTTC	CASSLDEAGEQYF
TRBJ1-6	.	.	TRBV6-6	TGTGCCAGCACCTCCGACTCTAGCTCCTATAATTCACCCCTCCACTTT	CASTSDSSSYNSPLHF
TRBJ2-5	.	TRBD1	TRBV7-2	TGTGCCAGCAGCTCCGCGAGGGACAGGCACCAAGAGACCCAGTACTTC	CASSSARDRHQETQYF
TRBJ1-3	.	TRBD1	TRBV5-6	TGTGCCAGCAGCGCGACAGGGGTCTCTGGAAACACCATATATTTT	CASSATGVSGNTIYF
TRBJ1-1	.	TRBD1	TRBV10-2	TGCGCCAGCAGTGAGTCAGTCAGGGGGGAAGCTTTCTTT	CASSESVRGEAFF
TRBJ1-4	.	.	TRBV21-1	TGTGCCAGCAGCAAACAAGCAACTAATGAAAAACTGTTTTTT	CASSKQATNEKLFF
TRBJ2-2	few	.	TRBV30	TGTGCCTGGCGGGAATCGGGACAAGTAACCGGGGAGCTGTTTTTT	CAWRESGQVTGELFF
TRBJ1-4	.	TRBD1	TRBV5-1	TGCGCCAGCAGCCCCGGACAGGGTAATGAAAAACTGTTTTTT	CASSPGQGNEKLFF
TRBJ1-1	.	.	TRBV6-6	TGTGCCAGCAGGCGGGGCAGGGACGGCACTGAAGCTTTCTTT	CASRRGRDGTEAFF
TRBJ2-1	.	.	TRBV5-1	TGCGCCAGCAGCTCCCTCAGGGAGGATGAGCAGTTCTTC	CASSSLREDEQFF
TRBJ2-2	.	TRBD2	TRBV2	TGTGCCAGCAGTATTTTAGCGGGGCAGAACACCGGGGAGCTGTTTTTT	CASSILAGQNTGELFF
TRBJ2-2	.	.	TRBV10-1	TGCGCCAGGGACCCTACGAGGTTACGGGGTACCGGGGAGCTGTTTTTT	CARDPTRLRGTGELFF
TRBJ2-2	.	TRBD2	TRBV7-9	TGTGCCAGCAGCCAAGAAACTAGCGGCGCGAACACCGGGGAGCTGTTTTTT	CASSQETSGANTGELFF
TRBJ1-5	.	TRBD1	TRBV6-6	TGTGCCAGCACCGGGACAGGGGACAATCAGCCCCAGCATTTT	CASTGTGDNQPQHF
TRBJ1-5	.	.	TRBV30	TGTGCCTGGAGCGGGATGGGGGGGGTAAGGAATCAGCCCCAGCATTTT	CAWSGMGGVRNQPQHF
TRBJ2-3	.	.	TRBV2	TGTGCCACTTTCGACGTGCGGATATCCACAGATACGCAGTATTTT	CATFDVRISTDTQYF
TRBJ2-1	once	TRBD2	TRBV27	TGTGCCAGCAGTGTTCGGCGGGGGTACAATGAGCAGTTCTTC	CASSVRRGYNEQFF
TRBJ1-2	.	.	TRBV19	TGTGCCAGTAGCGCCCAACAGGGCCTCTATGGCTACACCTTC	CASSAQQGLYGYTF
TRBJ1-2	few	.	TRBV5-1	TGCGCCAGCAGCTTGGATACAGGGCGCGGCTACACCTTC	CASSLDTGRGYTF
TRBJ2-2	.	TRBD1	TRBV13	TGTGCCAGCAGCTCCCGGGACAGGGGGCTAAGGACCGGGGAGCTGTTTTTT	CASSSRDRGLRTGELFF
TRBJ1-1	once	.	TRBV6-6	TGTGCCAGTTCTCTCCTCCACTCCGGCACTGAAGCTTTCTTT	CASSLLHSGTEAFF
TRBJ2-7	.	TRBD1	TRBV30	TGTGCCTGGAGTGGACGGGACAGGTCCTACGAGCAGTACTTC	CAWSGRDRSYEQYF
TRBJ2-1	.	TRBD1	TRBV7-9	TGTGCCAGCAGCCCCGGGACAGGGGGCTCCTACAATGAGCAGTTCTTC	CASSPGTGGSYNEQFF
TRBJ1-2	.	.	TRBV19	TGTGCCAGTAGTATCCGGCCCGTAGGCTATGGCTACACCTTC	CASSIRPVGYGYTF
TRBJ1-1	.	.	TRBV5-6	TGTGCCAGCAGCTTACCCAAGGGGTACACTGAAGCTTTCTTT	CASSLPKGYTEAFF
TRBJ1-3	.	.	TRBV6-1	TGTGCCAGCAGATCGGGGGCCGGAGGAAACACCATATATTTT	CASRSGAGGNTIYF
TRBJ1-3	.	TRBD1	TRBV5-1	TGCGCCAGCAGCTTGGTTGGATCAGGGGGGCCAGGAAACACCATATATTTT	CASSLVGSGGPGNTIYF
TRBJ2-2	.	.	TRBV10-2	TGCGCCAGCACTATTGCCGGGGAGCTGTTTTTT	CASTIAGELFF
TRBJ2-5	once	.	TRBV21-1	TGTGCCTCCTGGGGGGCGGGGGAGACCCAGTACTTC	CASWGAGETQYF
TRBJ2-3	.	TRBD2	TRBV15	TGTGCCACCAGCAGAGGAAGCGGGGCGCGCACAGATACGCAGTATTTT	CATSRGSGARTDTQYF
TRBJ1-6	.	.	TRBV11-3	TGTGCCAGCAGCTCGGGCGGATTAGGGAATTCACCCCTCCACTTT	CASSSGGLGNSPLHF
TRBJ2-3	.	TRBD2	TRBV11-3	TGTGCCAGCAGCTTAGAGACTAGCGGGAGGGCCGCGCAGTATTTT	CASSLETSGRAAQYF
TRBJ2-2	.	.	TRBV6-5	TGTGCCAGCTGGGGGGTGGGGCGCACCGGGGAGCTGTTTTTT	CASWGVGRTGELFF
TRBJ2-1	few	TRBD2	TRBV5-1	TGCGCCAGCATCCGCGGGACTAGCGGTTACAATGAGCAGTTCTTC	CASIRGTSGYNEQFF